These 5 T cell receptor beta chains were all obtained from the same sample, sequenced in a study of T cell responses to AZD1222 COVID-19 vaccine. Measured with immunoSEQ multiplex PCR; TCRdb has only the in-frame clones, and not every one. The table shows around 150,000 clones, with 94% occurring only once. Sample: peripheral blood, taken on day 0 of AZD1222 vaccination. All receptors come from an adult in good health.

This chain uses TRBV7-3 with TRBJ2-3; TRBD2 agrees at 8 bases. Germline lookup yields CDR1 SGHTA and CDR2 FQGTGA. V dropped 5 bases and J dropped 4; count of bases not matched to a gene: 8. This CDR3 region has 15 residues. CDR3 coding DNA: TGTGCCAGCAGCGAACTGGGAGCGGGAGCAGATACGCAGTATTTT. This encodes CASSELGAGADTQYF.

The V and J genes are TRBV10-1 and TRBJ2-3; the D gene could be TRBD1 or TRBD2 (6 bases each). Germline V gene lookup returns CDR1 WNHNN and CDR2 SYGVQD (reference sequence). Trimming cost V 4 bases and J 7 bases, with 15 bases left between them. CDR3 length: 14 residues. CDR3 in DNA: TGCGCCAGCAGTGCCACACTCGGGGGCAATACGCAGTATTTT. It codes for CASSATLGGNTQYF.

The chain uses TRBV18 and TRBJ2-1; D is perhaps TRBD1 or TRBD2 (5 bases each). V was shortened by 4 bases and J by 9 bases, with 19 bases between the two germline ends. The CDR3 is 15 amino acids. Germline CDR1 KGHSH, CDR2 LQKENI. CDR3: CASSRPGRGVFEQFF. The CDR3 DNA sequence: TGTGCCAGCTCACGACCTGGCCGAGGGGTGTTTGAGCAGTTCTTC.

The rearrangement links TRBV5-6 to TRBJ1-3, with a weak D call TRBD1 (6 bases). This CDR3 has 15 amino acids. Deletions cut 3 bases from V and 0 bases from J, with 10 bases between. Germline lookup yields CDR1 SGHDT and CDR2 YYEEEE. Here the CDR3 reads CASSWTVSSGNTIYF. CDR3 bases: TGTGCCAGCAGCTGGACAGTTAGCTCTGGAAACACCATATATTTT.

V gene TRBV19 combines with J gene TRBJ1-1; 8 bases align to TRBD1. This CDR3 is built from 17 residues. Germline lookup yields CDR1 LNHDA and CDR2 SQIVND (reference sequence). The J segment lost 5 bases and the V segment lost 2 bases, leaving 13 bases of the junction unmatched. CDR3 residues: CASSIRSPGGVSTEAFF. DNA of the CDR3: TGTGCCAGTAGTATACGTTCTCCAGGGGGCGTTAGTACTGAAGCTTTCTTT. The whole variable domain, remainder taken from reference TRBV19 and TRBJ1-1, is DGGITQSPKYLFRKEGQNVTLSCEQNLNHDAMYWYRQDPGQGLRLIYYSQIVNDFQKGDIAEGYSVSREKKESFPLTVTSAQKNPTAFYLCASSIRSPGGVSTEAFFGQGTRLTVV.